Following are 20 T cell receptor beta chains from one sample sequenced in a study of CD8+ T cells in alopecia areata. Sequencing templates came from extracted RNA that was reverse transcribed into cDNA. Libraries were prepared by immunoSEQ multiplex PCR; TCRdb keeps only in-frame clonotypes and omits some of them. The data show 150,000 to 200,000 clones, approximately 57% seen once. Treatment described: oral pan-JAK inhibitor, 5-10 mg twice daily. Source: CD4+ T cells sorted from blood, taken at week 24, from a patient treated with tofacitinib. These receptor sequences come from a human donor with alopecia areata.

This chain's CDR3 is CSAKTQRELFF. DNA of the CDR3: TGCAGTGCTAAGACCCAAAGGGAGCTGTTTTTT. The J gene is TRBJ1-4, the V gene TRBV20-1, with D unresolved. The J call may be in error: the DNA end matches TRBJ2-2 better. CDR3 length equals 11 residues. Germline values: CDR1 DFQATT, CDR2 SNEGSKA (reference sequence).

The CDR3, as DNA: TGTGCCAGCAGTTGGACATTTCGCACAGATACGCAGTATTTT. Protein: CASSWTFRTDTQYF. The genes are TRBV2 and TRBJ2-3; weak D call: TRBD1 (5 bases). The V gene's germline CDR1 is SNHLY and CDR2 FYNNEI. Trimming removed 5 bases at V and 1 base at J, with 10 bases between. The CDR3 extends over 14 amino acids.

Only a few counts were recorded for this clone. The J gene is TRBJ1-4, the V gene TRBV28, with TRBD1 as a possible D gene (6 bases). V lost 3 bases to trimming and J lost 4 bases, with 18 bases between them. The CDR3 length is 17 residues. Germline V gene sequence: CDR1 MDHEN, CDR2 SYDVKM. The CDR3 here is CASSLAGARGSNEKLFF. The CDR3 nucleotides read TGTGCCAGCAGTTTGGCGGGGGCGCGAGGCAGTAATGAAAAACTGTTTTTT.

V gene TRBV15 combines with J gene TRBJ2-4; D may be TRBD1 or TRBD2 (6 bases each). Germline loops: CDR1 LNHNV, CDR2 YYDKDF (reference sequence). This CDR3 comprises 14 residues. The V end was cut by 1 base, the J end by 6 bases, with 10 bases between. CDR3 nucleotides: TGTGCCACCAGCAGAGTAGGAGGGGGAAACATTCAGTACTTC. This encodes CATSRVGGGNIQYF.

This clone has a handful of counts. This rearrangement joins TRBV29-1 to TRBJ1-2; D might be TRBD1 (6 bases). V lost 7 bases to trimming and J lost 4 bases, with 13 bases between them. This CDR3 spans 12 amino acids. Germline values: CDR1 SQVTM, CDR2 ANQGSEA. This chain's CDR3 is CSGSDSLYGYTF. The CDR3, as DNA: TGCAGCGGATCGGACAGTCTCTATGGCTACACCTTC.

Only a few counts were recorded for this clone. V and J are TRBV19 and TRBJ1-6; a weak D match, TRBD1 (5 bases). V was pared by 7 bases and J by 6 bases, with 10 bases between. Germline lookup yields CDR1 LNHDA and CDR2 SQIVND (reference sequence). CDR3 length: 13 residues. CDR3 sequence: CASKPGSNSPLHF. The CDR3 DNA reads as TGTGCCAGTAAGCCAGGGTCTAATTCACCCCTCCACTTT.

There are a few counts of this clone. This sequence joins TRBV5-6 and TRBJ1-2, with 7 bases identical to TRBD1. Germline loops: CDR1 SGHDT, CDR2 YYEEEE. This CDR3 has 14 amino acids. Trimming at V came to 3 bases and at J to 8 bases, leaving 10 bases not matched to a gene. CDR3 bases: TGTGCCAGCAGCTCCACAGGGGAGCCTCAAGGCTACACCTTC. As protein: CASSSTGEPQGYTF.

The V and J genes are TRBV29-1 and TRBJ2-1, with 7 bases fitting TRBD1. V gave up 7 bases and J gave up 0 bases; unmatched junction bases: 6. The CDR3 totals 14 residues. Per the germline V gene, CDR1 is SQVTM and CDR2 is ANQGSEA. The DNA of the CDR3 is TGCAGCGGCAAACAGGGGAGCTCCTACAATGAGCAGTTCTTC. It is translated as CSGKQGSSYNEQFF.

This chain connects TRBV4-3 to TRBJ2-6, with 8 bases matching TRBD1. The CDR3 is 15 residues long. The germline CDR1 and CDR2 sequences are LGHNA and YSLEER. V was clipped by 4 bases and J by 4 bases; unmatched bases: 3. This chain's CDR3 is CASSPQGAGANVLTF. For the CDR3, the DNA is TGCGCCAGCAGCCCCCAGGGGGCCGGGGCCAACGTCCTGACTTTC.

V usage is TRBV7-2 and J usage is TRBJ1-5, with 8 nucleotides matching TRBD1. CDR1 SGHTA and CDR2 FQGNSA come from the germline V gene. The CDR3 length is 14 residues. V dropped 5 bases and J dropped 7; count of bases not matched to a gene: 7. The CDR3 here is CASSKGQGSQPQHF. In DNA form, the CDR3 reads TGTGCCAGCAGCAAAGGACAGGGATCACAGCCCCAGCATTTT.

CDR3 residues: CASSLWGANEQYF. DNA of the CDR3: TGCGCCAGCAGCTTGTGGGGGGCTAACGAGCAGTACTTC. V is TRBV5-1 and J is TRBJ2-7; D may match TRBD1 or TRBD2 (6 bases each). Germline lookup yields CDR1 SGHRS and CDR2 YFSETQ. CDR3 length: 13 residues. V lost 1 base and J lost 5, with 10 bases in between. The full variable domain, its missing parts supplied by reference TRBV5-1 and TRBJ2-7, is KAGVTQTPRYLIKTRGQQVTLSCSPISGHRSVSWYQQTPGQGLQFLFEYFSETQRNKGNFPGRFSGRQFSNSRSEMNVSTLELGDSALYLCASSLWGANEQYFGPGTRLTVT.

This clone was picked up a small number of times. The chain links TRBV18 to TRBJ2-7; D gene ambiguous. Trimming cost V 4 bases and J 4 bases, with 8 bases left between them. CDR3 length: 12 residues. In germline, CDR1 is KGHSH, CDR2 LQKENI. The CDR3 loop reads CASSLSPYEQYF. The CDR3 region has the DNA TGTGCCAGCTCACTCAGCCCGTACGAGCAGTACTTC.

The chain recombines TRBV9 with TRBJ1-2; D uncertain. The V end was cut by 0 bases, the J end by 8 bases, with 17 bases between. The germline V gene encodes CDR1 SGDLS and CDR2 YYNGEE. This CDR3 has 15 residues. CDR3 sequence (DNA): TGTGCCAGCAGCGTAGTTCCGGACGACAATCGCGGCTACACCTTC. This gives the protein CASSVVPDDNRGYTF.

The chain is built from TRBV29-1 and TRBJ1-1; D is unclear. V dropped 7 bases and J dropped 5 bases, with 17 bases sitting between them. The CDR3 consists of 13 residues. Germline V lookup: CDR1 SQVTM, CDR2 ANQGSEA. Here the CDR3 DNA reads TGCAGCGCCGACGTGGCCCCCGGGACTGAAGCTTTCTTT. Translated: CSADVAPGTEAFF.

The chain joins TRBV5-1 to TRBJ2-7; tentatively, D is TRBD1 (6 bases). Trimming removed 0 bases at V and 9 bases at J, with 16 bases between. Germline-derived CDR1 and CDR2 are SGHRS and YFSETQ. The length of the CDR3 is 14 residues. The CDR3 reads CASSLGQAALGQYF. The CDR3 DNA is TGCGCCAGCAGCTTGGGACAGGCGGCGTTGGGGCAGTACTTC.

The CDR3 region has the DNA TGTGCCAGCAGCAAAGGGGAGGCCGGGGAGCTGTTTTTT. Its translation is CASSKGEAGELFF. The rearrangement uses TRBV7-7 and TRBJ2-2, with D possibly matching TRBD2 (6 bases). Trimming stripped 5 bases from V and 6 bases from J, with 10 bases between. This CDR3 is built from 13 residues. Germline assignment: CDR1 SSHAT and CDR2 FNYEAQ (reference sequence).

This clone was counted between two and nine times. As DNA, the CDR3 is TGTGCCAGTAGTATTTCACTTCGAAACACCGGGGAGCTGTTTTTT. Translation: CASSISLRNTGELFF. The V and J genes are TRBV19 and TRBJ2-2; D call uncertain. Looked up from germline, CDR1 is LNHDA and CDR2 is SQIVND (reference sequence). The V and J ends lost 3 bases and 2 bases respectively, with 10 bases between them. CDR3 length equals 15 residues.

A remark on this clone: Other DNA sequences in this sample translate to the same CDR3. This chain links TRBV29-1 with TRBJ1-1; TRBD1 agrees at 8 bases. J was trimmed by 1 base and V by 6 bases; bases with no gene match: 4. Germline V lookup: CDR1 SQVTM, CDR2 ANQGSEA. This CDR3 spans 13 amino acids. The CDR3 protein is CSVVGQGNTEAFF. CDR3 DNA: TGCAGCGTAGTAGGACAGGGGAACACTGAAGCTTTCTTT.

The chain carries TRBV2 and TRBJ2-7, with 7 bases aligning to TRBD1. V dropped 4 bases and J dropped 3; count of bases not matched to a gene: 12. Germline CDR1 SNHLY, CDR2 FYNNEI. CDR3 length equals 16 residues. This CDR3 reads CASSGRRDSPDYEQYF. For the CDR3, the DNA is TGTGCCAGCAGTGGACGAAGGGACAGTCCGGACTACGAGCAGTACTTC.

The rearrangement joins TRBV7-2 to TRBJ2-4; perhaps TRBD1 as D (6 bases). From germline, CDR1 is SGHTA and CDR2 FQGNSA. This CDR3 is 15 amino acids long. V shed 4 bases and J shed 0 bases, with 10 bases lying between them. The CDR3 sequence: CASSSGTLAKNIQYF. Written as DNA, the CDR3 is TGTGCCAGCAGCTCCGGGACACTAGCCAAAAACATTCAGTACTTC.